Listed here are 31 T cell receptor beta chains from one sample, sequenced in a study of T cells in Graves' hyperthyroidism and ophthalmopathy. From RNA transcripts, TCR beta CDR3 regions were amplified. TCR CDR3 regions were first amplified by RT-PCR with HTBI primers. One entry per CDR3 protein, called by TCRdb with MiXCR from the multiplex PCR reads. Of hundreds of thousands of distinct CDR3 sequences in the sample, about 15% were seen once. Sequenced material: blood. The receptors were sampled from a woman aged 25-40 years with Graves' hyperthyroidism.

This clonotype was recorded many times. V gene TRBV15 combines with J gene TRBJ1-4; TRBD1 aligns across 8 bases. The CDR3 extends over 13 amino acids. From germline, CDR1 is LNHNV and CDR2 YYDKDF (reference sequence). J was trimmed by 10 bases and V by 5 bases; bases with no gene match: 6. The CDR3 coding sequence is TGTGCCACCAGCCGACAGGGGATGGGAAAACTGTTTTTT. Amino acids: CATSRQGMGKLFF. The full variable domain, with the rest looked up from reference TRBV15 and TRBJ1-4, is DAMVIQNPRYQVTQFGKPVTLSCSQTLNHNVMYWYQQKSSQAPKLLFHYYDKDFNNEADTPDNFQSRRPNTSFCFLDIRSPGLGDTAMYLCATSRQGMGKLFFGSGTQLSVL.

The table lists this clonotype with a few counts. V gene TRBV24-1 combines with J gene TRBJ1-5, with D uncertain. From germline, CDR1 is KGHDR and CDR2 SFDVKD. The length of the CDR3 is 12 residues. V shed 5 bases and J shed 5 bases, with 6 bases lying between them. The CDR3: CATSALDQPQHF. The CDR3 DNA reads TGTGCCACCAGTGCCCTTGATCAGCCCCAGCATTTT.

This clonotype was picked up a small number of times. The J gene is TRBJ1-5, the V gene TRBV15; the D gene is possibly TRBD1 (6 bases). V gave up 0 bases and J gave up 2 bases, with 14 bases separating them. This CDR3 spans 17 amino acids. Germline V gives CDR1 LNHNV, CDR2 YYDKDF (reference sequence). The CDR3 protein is CATSRDSGARGNQPQHF. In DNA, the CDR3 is TGTGCCACCAGCAGAGATTCGGGGGCGAGGGGCAATCAGCCCCAGCATTTT.

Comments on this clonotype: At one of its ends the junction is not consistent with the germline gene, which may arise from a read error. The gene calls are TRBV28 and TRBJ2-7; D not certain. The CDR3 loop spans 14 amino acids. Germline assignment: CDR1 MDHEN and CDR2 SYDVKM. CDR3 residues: CASSDQVSSCEQYF. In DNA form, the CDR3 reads TGTGCGAGCAGTGATCAGGTCTCCTCCTGCGAGCAGTACTTC.

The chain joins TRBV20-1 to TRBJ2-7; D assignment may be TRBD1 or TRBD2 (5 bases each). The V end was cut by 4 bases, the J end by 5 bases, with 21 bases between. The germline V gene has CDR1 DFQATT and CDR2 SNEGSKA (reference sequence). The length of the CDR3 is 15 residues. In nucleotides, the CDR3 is TGCAGTGCTAACCGCCTTCGGGGCGGCGGAGACGAGCAGTACTTC. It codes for CSANRLRGGGDEQYF.

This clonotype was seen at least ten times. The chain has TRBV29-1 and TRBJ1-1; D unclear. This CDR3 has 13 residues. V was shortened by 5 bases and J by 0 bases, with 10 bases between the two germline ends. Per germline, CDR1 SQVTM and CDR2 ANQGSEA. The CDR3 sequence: CSVYQALNTEAFF. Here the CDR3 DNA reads TGCAGCGTTTACCAGGCCTTGAACACTGAAGCTTTCTTT.

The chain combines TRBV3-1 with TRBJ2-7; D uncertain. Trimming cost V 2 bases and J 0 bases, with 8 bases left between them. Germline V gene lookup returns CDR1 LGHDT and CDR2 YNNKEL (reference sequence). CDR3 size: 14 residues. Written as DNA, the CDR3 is TGTGCCAGCAGCCAATCCACTCTCTCCTACGAGCAGTACTTC. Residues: CASSQSTLSYEQYF.

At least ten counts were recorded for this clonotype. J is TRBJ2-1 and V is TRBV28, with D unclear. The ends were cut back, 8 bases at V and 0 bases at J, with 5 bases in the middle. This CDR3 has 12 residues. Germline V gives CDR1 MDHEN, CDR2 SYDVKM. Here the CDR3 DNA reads TGTGCCAGCGTTAGCTCCTACAATGAGCAGTTCTTC. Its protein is CASVSSYNEQFF.

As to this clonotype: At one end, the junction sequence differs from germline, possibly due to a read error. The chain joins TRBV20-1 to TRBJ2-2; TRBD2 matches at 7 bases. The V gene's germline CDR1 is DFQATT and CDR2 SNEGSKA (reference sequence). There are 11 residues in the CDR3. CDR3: CGAPGGGELFF. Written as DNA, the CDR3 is TGCGGTGCCCCGGGGGGCGGGGAGCTGTTTTTT.

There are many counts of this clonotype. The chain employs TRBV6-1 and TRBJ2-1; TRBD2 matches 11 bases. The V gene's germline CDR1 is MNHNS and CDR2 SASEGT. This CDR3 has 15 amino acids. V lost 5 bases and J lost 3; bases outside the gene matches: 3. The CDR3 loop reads CASSLAGGDYNEQFF. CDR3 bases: TGTGCCAGCAGTCTAGCGGGAGGCGACTACAATGAGCAGTTCTTC.

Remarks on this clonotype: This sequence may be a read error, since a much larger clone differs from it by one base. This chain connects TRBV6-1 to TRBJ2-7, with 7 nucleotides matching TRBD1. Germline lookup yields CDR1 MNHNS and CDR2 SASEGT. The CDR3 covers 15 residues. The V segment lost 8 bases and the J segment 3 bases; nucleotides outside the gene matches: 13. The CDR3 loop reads CASHIEQGTGYEQYF. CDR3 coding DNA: TGTGCCAGCCACATCGAACAGGGGACCGGCTACGAGCAGTACTTC.

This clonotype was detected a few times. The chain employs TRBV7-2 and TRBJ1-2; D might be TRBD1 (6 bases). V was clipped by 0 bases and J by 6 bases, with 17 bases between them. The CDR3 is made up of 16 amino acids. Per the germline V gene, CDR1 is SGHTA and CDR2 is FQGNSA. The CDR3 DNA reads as TGTGCCAGCAGCTTAGCGCTGGCAGGGGTGGGCGATGGCTACACCTTC. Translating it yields CASSLALAGVGDGYTF.

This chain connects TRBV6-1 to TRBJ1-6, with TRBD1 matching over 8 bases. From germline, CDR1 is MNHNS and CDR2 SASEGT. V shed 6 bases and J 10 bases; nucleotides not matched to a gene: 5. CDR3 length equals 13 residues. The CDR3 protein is CASRIDRGSPLHF. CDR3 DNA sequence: TGTGCCAGCAGAATCGACAGGGGCTCACCCCTCCACTTT.

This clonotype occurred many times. The CDR3 region has the DNA TGCAGTGCTCAGAAAGCGGGACCCATGGGGGAGCAGTACTTC. This codes for CSAQKAGPMGEQYF. This rearrangement joins TRBV20-1 to TRBJ2-7; TRBD2 matches at 7 bases. V shed 5 bases, J shed 7 bases, and the junction held 14 bases outside the gene matches. Germline lookup yields CDR1 DFQATT and CDR2 SNEGSKA (reference sequence). CDR3 size: 14 residues.

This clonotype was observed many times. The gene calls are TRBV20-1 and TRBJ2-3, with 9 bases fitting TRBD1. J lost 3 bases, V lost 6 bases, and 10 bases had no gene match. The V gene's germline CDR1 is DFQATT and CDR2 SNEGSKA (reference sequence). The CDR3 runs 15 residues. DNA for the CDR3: TGCAGTGCCGCCGTCGACAGGGGGGGAACAGATACGCAGTATTTT. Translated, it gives CSAAVDRGGTDTQYF.

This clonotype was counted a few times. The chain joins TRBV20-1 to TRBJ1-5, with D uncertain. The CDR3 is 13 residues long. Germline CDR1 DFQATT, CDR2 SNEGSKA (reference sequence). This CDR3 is CSPRGKGNQPQHF. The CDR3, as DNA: TGCAGCCCCCGAGGAAAAGGCAATCAGCCCCAGCATTTT.

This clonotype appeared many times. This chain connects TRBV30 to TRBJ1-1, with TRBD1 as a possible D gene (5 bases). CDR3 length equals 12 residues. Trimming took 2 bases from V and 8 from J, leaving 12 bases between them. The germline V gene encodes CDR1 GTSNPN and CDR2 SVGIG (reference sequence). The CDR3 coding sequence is TGTGCCTGGAGTAAGAATGGGGGGGAAGCTTTCTTT. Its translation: CAWSKNGGEAFF.

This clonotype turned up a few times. The CDR3 protein is CASSLWWVGAITGELFF. For the CDR3, the DNA is TGTGCCAGCAGCTTATGGTGGGTAGGGGCGATCACCGGGGAGCTGTTTTTT. The V call is TRBV13, the J call TRBJ2-2, with D possibly being TRBD1 (5 bases). The germline V gene has CDR1 PRHDT and CDR2 FYEKMQ (reference sequence). Trimming pared 2 bases from V and 4 bases from J, leaving 17 bases between. The CDR3 sequence is 17 residues long.

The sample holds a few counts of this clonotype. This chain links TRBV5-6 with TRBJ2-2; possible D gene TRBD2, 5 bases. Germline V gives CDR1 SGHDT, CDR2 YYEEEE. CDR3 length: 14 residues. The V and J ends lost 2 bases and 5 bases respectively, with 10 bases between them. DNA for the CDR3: TGTGCCAGCAGCTTTGGGAGTGGTACCGGGGAGCTGTTTTTT. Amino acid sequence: CASSFGSGTGELFF.

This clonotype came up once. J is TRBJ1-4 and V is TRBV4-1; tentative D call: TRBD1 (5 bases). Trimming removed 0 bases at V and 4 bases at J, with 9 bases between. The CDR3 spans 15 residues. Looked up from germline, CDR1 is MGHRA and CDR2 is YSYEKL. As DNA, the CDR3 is TGCGCCAGCAGCCAAGAGGGGGGGAATAATGAAAAACTGTTTTTT. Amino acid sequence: CASSQEGGNNEKLFF.

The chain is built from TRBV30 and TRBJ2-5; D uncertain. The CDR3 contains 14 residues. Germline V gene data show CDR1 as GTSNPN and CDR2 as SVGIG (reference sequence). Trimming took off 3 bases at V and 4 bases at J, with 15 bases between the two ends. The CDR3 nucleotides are TGTGCCTGGAGCCCACTATCCCAAATAGAGACCCAGTACTTC. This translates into CAWSPLSQIETQYF. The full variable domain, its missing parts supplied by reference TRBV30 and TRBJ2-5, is SQTIHQWPATLVQPVGSPLSLECTVEGTSNPNLYWYRQAAGRGLQLLFYSVGIGQISSEVPQNLSASRPQDRQFILSSKKLLLSDSGFYLCAWSPLSQIETQYFGPGTRLLVL.

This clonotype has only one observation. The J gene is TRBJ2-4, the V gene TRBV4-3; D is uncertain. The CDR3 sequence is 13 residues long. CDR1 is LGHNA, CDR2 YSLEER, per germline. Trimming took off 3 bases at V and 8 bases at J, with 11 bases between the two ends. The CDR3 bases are TGCGCCAGCAGCCAGCGCCAGTGGGACATTCAGTACTTC. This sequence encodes CASSQRQWDIQYF.

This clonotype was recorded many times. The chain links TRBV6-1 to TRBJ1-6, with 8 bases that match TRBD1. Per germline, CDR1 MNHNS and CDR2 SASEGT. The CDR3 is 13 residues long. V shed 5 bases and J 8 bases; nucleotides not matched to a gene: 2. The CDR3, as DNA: TGTGCCAGCAGTTTGGACAGGGATTCACCCCTCCACTTT. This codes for CASSLDRDSPLHF.

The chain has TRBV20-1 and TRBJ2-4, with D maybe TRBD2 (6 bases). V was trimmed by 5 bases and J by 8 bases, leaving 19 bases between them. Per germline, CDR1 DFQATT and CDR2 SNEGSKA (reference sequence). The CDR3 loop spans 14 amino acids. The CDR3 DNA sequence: TGCAGTGCTCTCTCGGGGGTAGCCGGGGACATTCAGTACTTC. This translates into CSALSGVAGDIQYF.

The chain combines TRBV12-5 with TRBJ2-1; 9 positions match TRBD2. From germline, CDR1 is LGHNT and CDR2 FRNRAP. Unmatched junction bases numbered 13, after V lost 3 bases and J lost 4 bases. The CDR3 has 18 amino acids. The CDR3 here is CASGFPPGAGGPYNEQFF. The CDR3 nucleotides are TGTGCTAGTGGTTTCCCCCCTGGCGCGGGAGGGCCTTACAATGAGCAGTTCTTC. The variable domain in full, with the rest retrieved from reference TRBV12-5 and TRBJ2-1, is DARVTQTPRHKVTEMGQEVTMRCQPILGHNTVFWYRQTMMQGLELLAYFRNRAPLDDSGMPKDRFSAEMPDATLATLKIQPSEPRDSAVYFCASGFPPGAGGPYNEQFFGPGTRLTVL.

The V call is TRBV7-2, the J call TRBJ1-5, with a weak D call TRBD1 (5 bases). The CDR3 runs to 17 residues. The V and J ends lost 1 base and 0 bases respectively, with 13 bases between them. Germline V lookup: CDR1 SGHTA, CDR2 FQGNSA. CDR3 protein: CASSLGPSGASNQPQHF. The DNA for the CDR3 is TGTGCCAGCAGCTTAGGGCCCAGCGGGGCTAGCAATCAGCCCCAGCATTTT. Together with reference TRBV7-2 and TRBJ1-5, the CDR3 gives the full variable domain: GAGVSQSPSNKVTEKGKDVELRCDPISGHTALYWYRQSLGQGLEFLIYFQGNSAPDKSGLPSDRFSAERTGGSVSTLTIQRTQQEDSAVYLCASSLGPSGASNQPQHFGDGTRLSIL.

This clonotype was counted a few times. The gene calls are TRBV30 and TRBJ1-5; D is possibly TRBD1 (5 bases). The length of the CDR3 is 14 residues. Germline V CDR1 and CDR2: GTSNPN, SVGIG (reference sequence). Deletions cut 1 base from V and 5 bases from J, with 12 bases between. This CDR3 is CAWSGTGGYQPQHF. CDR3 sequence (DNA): TGTGCCTGGAGTGGTACAGGCGGGTATCAGCCCCAGCATTTT.

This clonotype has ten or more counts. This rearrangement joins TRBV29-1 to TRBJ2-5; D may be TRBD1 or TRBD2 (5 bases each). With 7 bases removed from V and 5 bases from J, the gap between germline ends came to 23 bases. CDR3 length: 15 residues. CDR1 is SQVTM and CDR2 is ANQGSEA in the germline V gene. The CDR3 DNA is TGCAGCGGGTCTGTGTCGCGAGGGGTGAGGGAGACCCAGTACTTC. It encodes CSGSVSRGVRETQYF.

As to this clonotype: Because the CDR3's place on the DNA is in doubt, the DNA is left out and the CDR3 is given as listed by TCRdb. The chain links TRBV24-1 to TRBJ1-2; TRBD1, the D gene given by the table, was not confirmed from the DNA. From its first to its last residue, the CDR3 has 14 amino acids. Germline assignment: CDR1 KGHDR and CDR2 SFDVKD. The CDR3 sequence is CATSDSGQGAGYTF.

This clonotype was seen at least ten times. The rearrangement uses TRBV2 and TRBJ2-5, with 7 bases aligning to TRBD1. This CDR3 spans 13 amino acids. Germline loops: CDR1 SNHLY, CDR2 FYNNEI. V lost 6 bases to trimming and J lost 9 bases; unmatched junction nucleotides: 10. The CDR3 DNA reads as TGTGCCAGCAGACAACTCCCAGGGGGAGCCCAGTACTTC. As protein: CASRQLPGGAQYF.

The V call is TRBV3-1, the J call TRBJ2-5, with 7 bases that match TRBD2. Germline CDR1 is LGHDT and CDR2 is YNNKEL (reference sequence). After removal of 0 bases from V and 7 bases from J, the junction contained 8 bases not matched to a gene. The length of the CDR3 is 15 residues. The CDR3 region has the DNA TGTGCCAGCAGCCAAGATGAATGGGGGAGGGCGACCCAGTACTTC. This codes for CASSQDEWGRATQYF.